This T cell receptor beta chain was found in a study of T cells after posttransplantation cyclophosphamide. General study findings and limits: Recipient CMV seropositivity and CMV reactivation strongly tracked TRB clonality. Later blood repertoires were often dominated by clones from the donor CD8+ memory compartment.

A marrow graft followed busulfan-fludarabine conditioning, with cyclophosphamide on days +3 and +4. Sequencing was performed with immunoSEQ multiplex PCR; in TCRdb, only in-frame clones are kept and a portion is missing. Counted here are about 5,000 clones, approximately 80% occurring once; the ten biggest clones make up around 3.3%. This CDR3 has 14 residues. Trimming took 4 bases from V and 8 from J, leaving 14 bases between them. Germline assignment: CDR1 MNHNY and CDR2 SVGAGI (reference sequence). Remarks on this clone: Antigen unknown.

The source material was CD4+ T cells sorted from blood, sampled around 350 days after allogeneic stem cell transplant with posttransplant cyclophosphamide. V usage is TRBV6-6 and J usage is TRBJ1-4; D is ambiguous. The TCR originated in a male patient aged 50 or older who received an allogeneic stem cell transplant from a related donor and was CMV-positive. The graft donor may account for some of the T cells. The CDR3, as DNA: TGTGCCAGCAGTTTCTCGGCGGGATACGAAAAACTGTTTTTT. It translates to CASSFSAGYEKLFF.